One and the same sample provided the 14 T cell receptor beta chains below, sequenced in a study of T cells after yellow fever vaccination (dated by TCRdb to about 2019). The treatment or condition tag for this specimen amounts to: live attenuated yellow fever vaccine strain. Library prep was done by 5' RACE. Sequencing instrument: Illumina NovaSeq 6000. TCRdb ran its own pipeline on the public reads, namely fastp trimming at Q25 and MiXCR clone calling, and kept in-frame beta chains. Entries are consolidated by CDR3 protein sequence, retaining the most common genes and DNA. This sample holds roughly 350,000 distinct CDR3 sequences; approximately 4% were observed only once. 20% to 25% of the sample comes from the top ten. The sequences come from PBMCs, collected 5 days after the yellow fever booster vaccination. The receptors stem from a man younger than 35 who received the YFV17D yellow fever vaccine.

This clonotype was detected a few times. This chain uses TRBV11-2 with TRBJ2-2, with D perhaps TRBD1 (6 bases). The germline V and J ends were trimmed by 6 bases and 1 base, with 12 bases remaining between them. CDR1 is SGHAT and CDR2 is FQNNGV in the germline V gene. The CDR3 extends over 15 amino acids. The CDR3 DNA sequence: TGTGCCAGCAGGCGACAGGTTGGGAACACCGGGGAGCTGTTTTTT. Amino acids: CASRRQVGNTGELFF.

The V call is TRBV15, the J call TRBJ1-2, with D perhaps matching TRBD1 (5 bases). Germline values: CDR1 LNHNV, CDR2 YYDKDF (reference sequence). This CDR3 is built from 16 residues. Deletions cut 0 bases from V and 2 bases from J, with 13 bases between. The CDR3 is CATSRDSNRLNYGYTF. For the CDR3, the DNA is TGTGCCACCAGCAGAGATTCTAACAGGTTAAACTATGGCTACACCTTC. The full variable domain, rest sourced from reference TRBV15 and TRBJ1-2, is DAMVIQNPRYQVTQFGKPVTLSCSQTLNHNVMYWYQQKSSQAPKLLFHYYDKDFNNEADTPDNFQSRRPNTSFCFLDIRSPGLGDTAMYLCATSRDSNRLNYGYTFGSGTRLTVV.

This clonotype was counted only a few times. The rearrangement joins TRBV3-1 to TRBJ1-1; D remains unclear. Trimming removed 0 bases at V and 1 base at J, with 18 bases between. This CDR3 has 18 amino acids. The germline V gene has CDR1 LGHDT and CDR2 YNNKEL (reference sequence). The CDR3: CASSQDLSKTGPNTEAFF. In DNA form, the CDR3 reads TGTGCCAGCAGCCAAGATCTCAGCAAGACCGGGCCGAACACTGAAGCTTTCTTT.

The chain employs TRBV7-2 and TRBJ2-3, with 14 bases matching TRBD2. Per germline, CDR1 SGHTA and CDR2 FQGNSA. The CDR3 has 15 residues. The J segment lost 7 bases and the V segment lost 4 bases, leaving 4 bases of the junction unmatched. The CDR3, as DNA: TGTGCCAGCAGCTGGACTAGCGGGGGGACTAATACGCAGTATTTT. Encoded protein: CASSWTSGGTNTQYF.

This sequence joins TRBV20-1 and TRBJ1-2; D not resolved. The germline V gene has CDR1 DFQATT and CDR2 SNEGSKA (reference sequence). The CDR3 consists of 12 residues. The CDR3 loop is CITPEGAYGYTF. In nucleotides, the CDR3 is TGCATTACCCCGGAGGGAGCCTATGGCTACACCTTC.

This clonotype was recorded at least ten times. V gene TRBV4-1 combines with J gene TRBJ2-1; D unclear. The CDR3 covers 12 residues. Trimming took 5 bases from V and 5 from J, leaving 7 bases between them. Per the germline V gene, CDR1 is MGHRA and CDR2 is YSYEKL. In DNA, the CDR3 is TGCGCCAGCAGCTGGAGAAACAATGAGCAGTTCTTC. Encoded protein: CASSWRNNEQFF.

This clonotype was observed a few times. V and J are TRBV28 and TRBJ2-1, with 9 bases matching TRBD2. Trimming removed 6 bases from V and 0 bases from J; junction bases left unmatched: 6. The CDR3 is 16 amino acids. The germline V gene encodes CDR1 MDHEN and CDR2 SYDVKM. In DNA, the CDR3 is TGTGCCAGCAGATCTAGCGGGGTGAGCTCCTACAATGAGCAGTTCTTC. Translation: CASRSSGVSSYNEQFF.

This clonotype was seen only a few times. The chain employs TRBV20-1 and TRBJ1-2; 10 bases are a match to TRBD1. Unmatched junction bases numbered 1, after V lost 6 bases and J lost 3 bases. This CDR3 spans 12 amino acids. CDR1 and CDR2 (germline): DFQATT, SNEGSKA (reference sequence). This CDR3 reads CSAGTGDYGYTF. CDR3 nucleotide sequence: TGCAGTGCCGGGACAGGGGACTATGGCTACACCTTC.

The chain employs TRBV19 and TRBJ2-5; D perhaps matches TRBD2 (6 bases). CDR1 is LNHDA, CDR2 SQIVND, per germline (reference sequence). CDR3 length: 13 residues. V gave up 6 bases and J gave up 0 bases, with 8 bases separating them. CDR3 in DNA: TGTGCCAGTAGGGGACTCGACCAAGAGACCCAGTACTTC. This codes for CASRGLDQETQYF.

The chain combines TRBV20-1 with TRBJ2-5; 8 bases align to TRBD2. The CDR3 has 14 residues. Germline assignment: CDR1 DFQATT and CDR2 SNEGSKA (reference sequence). The V segment lost 3 bases and the J segment 2 bases; nucleotides outside the gene matches: 5. The CDR3 loop reads CSASPAGGQETQYF. The CDR3 DNA is TGCAGTGCTAGTCCGGCGGGGGGTCAAGAGACCCAGTACTTC.

V gene TRBV6-5 combines with J gene TRBJ2-7; D might be TRBD2 (5 bases). Looked up from germline, CDR1 is MNHEY and CDR2 is SVGAGI. Trimming took off 5 bases at V and 5 bases at J, with 13 bases between the two ends. The CDR3 has 13 residues. The CDR3 region has the DNA TGTGCCAGCAGTATGGGCCCCGGGAACGAGCAGTACTTC. This codes for CASSMGPGNEQYF.

This clonotype has just a few counts. V and J are TRBV3-1 and TRBJ1-5, with a weak D call TRBD1 (5 bases). The CDR3 spans 14 residues. CDR1 is LGHDT and CDR2 is YNNKEL in the germline V gene (reference sequence). The germline V and J ends were trimmed by 2 bases and 1 base, with 6 bases remaining between them. This chain's CDR3 is CASSQRQSNQPQHF. For the CDR3, the DNA is TGTGCCAGCAGCCAAAGACAGAGCAATCAGCCCCAGCATTTT.

In its sample, this clonotype was seen many times. The rearrangement uses TRBV19 and TRBJ2-2; no definite D call. V was cut by 11 bases and J by 2 bases, with 15 bases left in between. This CDR3 is 14 amino acids long. The germline V gene encodes CDR1 LNHDA and CDR2 SQIVND (reference sequence). CDR3 coding DNA: TGTGCCGGCTCGACGGCAATCAACACCGGGGAGCTGTTTTTT. Translated, it gives CAGSTAINTGELFF.

There are many counts of this clonotype. V is TRBV29-1 and J is TRBJ2-5; 8 bases match TRBD1. The CDR3 runs 13 residues. After removal of 2 bases from V and 5 bases from J, the junction contained 4 bases not matched to a gene. Germline V CDR1 and CDR2: SQVTM, ANQGSEA. This CDR3 reads CSVEQGAVETQYF. In nucleotides, the CDR3 is TGCAGCGTTGAACAGGGGGCTGTGGAGACCCAGTACTTC.